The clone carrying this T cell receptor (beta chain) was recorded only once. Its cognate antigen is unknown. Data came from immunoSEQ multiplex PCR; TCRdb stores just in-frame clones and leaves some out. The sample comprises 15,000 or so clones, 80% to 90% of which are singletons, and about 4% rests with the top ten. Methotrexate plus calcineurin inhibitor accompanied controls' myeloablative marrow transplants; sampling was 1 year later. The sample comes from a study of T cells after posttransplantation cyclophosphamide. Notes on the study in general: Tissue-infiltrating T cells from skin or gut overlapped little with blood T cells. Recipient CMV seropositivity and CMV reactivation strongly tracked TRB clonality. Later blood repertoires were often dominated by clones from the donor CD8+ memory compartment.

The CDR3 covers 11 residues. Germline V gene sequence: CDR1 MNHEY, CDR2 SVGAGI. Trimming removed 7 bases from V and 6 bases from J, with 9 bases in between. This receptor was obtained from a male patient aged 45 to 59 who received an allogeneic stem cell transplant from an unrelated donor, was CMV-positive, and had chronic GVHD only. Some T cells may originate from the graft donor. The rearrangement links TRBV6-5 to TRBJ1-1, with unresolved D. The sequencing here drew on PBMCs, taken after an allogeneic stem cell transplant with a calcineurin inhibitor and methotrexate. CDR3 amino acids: CASTNEAEAFF. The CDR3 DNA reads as TGTGCCAGCACGAACGAGGCTGAAGCTTTCTTT.